This T cell receptor (beta chain) is drawn from a study of blood T cells in healthy people across ages. Across the study: Through template switching, about one barcoded beta molecule was captured per two T cells, as measured in model experiments.

General study findings and limits: Reliance upon unsorted PBMCs precluded definitive naive versus antigen-experienced comparison.

Isolating PBMCs gave at least 6 million of these cells per sample. The CDR3 spans 15 residues. V was pared by 3 bases and J by 3 bases, with 14 bases between. Germline values: CDR1 MGHRA, CDR2 YSYEKL. A sample-barcoded 5' primer and a J-beta primer mix were used in a second PCR of about 7 to 12 cycles. All cDNA molecules were each tagged by a template-switch adaptor with 12 random nucleotides. TCRdb itself ran the 5' RACE reads through MiXCR, one entry per CDR3 protein. The repertoire holds about 1.5 million distinct CDR3 sequences, about 45% seen once, with about 4% in the top ten. This clonotype showed up just a few times. Its antigen is not known.

The receptor was isolated from a woman younger than 30 in good health. The V and J genes are TRBV4-1 and TRBJ1-2; D perhaps matches TRBD1 (5 bases). The sequencing sample was made of blood. The CDR3 reads CASSHIGRDDYGYTF. CDR3 bases: TGCGCCAGCAGCCATATTGGACGGGACGACTATGGCTACACCTTC.